A single sample gave rise to the 21 T cell receptor beta chains below, sequenced in a study of blood T cell repertoires in COVID-19. Sequenced by immunoSEQ multiplex PCR; TCRdb stores in-frame clones only, minus some. Of 90,000 to 130,000 clones in the sample, 76% were seen once. Sequenced material: peripheral blood. All receptors come from a woman aged 80 or over with acute or convalescent COVID-19.

This chain uses TRBV9 with TRBJ2-1; a weak D match, TRBD2 (5 bases). The CDR3 is made up of 14 amino acids. V gave up 0 bases and J gave up 8 bases, with 12 bases separating them. Germline V gives CDR1 SGDLS, CDR2 YYNGEE. The CDR3 bases are TGTGCCAGCAGCGTAGGAGCGGTTTCGGATGAGCAGTTCTTC. Translated, it gives CASSVGAVSDEQFF.

V gene TRBV6-5 combines with J gene TRBJ2-7; D may be TRBD2 (5 bases). V gave up 0 bases and J gave up 3 bases, with 12 bases separating them. The length of the CDR3 is 15 residues. Germline V lookup: CDR1 MNHEY, CDR2 SVGAGI. CDR3 protein: CASSYSKSGGYEQYF. As DNA, the CDR3 is TGTGCCAGCAGTTACTCGAAGTCCGGAGGCTACGAGCAGTACTTC.

The rearrangement joins TRBV7-3 to TRBJ2-2, with 15 bases identical to TRBD2. The CDR3 consists of 16 residues. Germline V CDR1 and CDR2: SGHTA, FQGTGA. The trim removed 4 bases at V and 4 bases at J, leaving 1 base unmatched. CDR3 amino acids: CASSSGLAGGTGELFF. The CDR3 bases are TGTGCCAGCAGCTCGGGACTAGCGGGGGGCACCGGGGAGCTGTTTTTT.

The chain uses TRBV5-6 and TRBJ1-1; D may be TRBD1 (6 bases). Germline V gives CDR1 SGHDT, CDR2 YYEEEE. V lost 4 bases and J lost 5, with 15 bases in between. The CDR3 is 14 residues long. The CDR3 reads CASSPWGGGTEAFF. The CDR3 nucleotides read TGTGCCAGCAGCCCTTGGGGAGGGGGGACTGAAGCTTTCTTT.

This rearrangement joins TRBV6-2 or TRBV6-3 to TRBJ2-7; D remains unclear. V was pared by 2 bases and J by 8 bases, with 13 bases between. Germline CDR1 is MNHEY and CDR2 is SVGEGT. The CDR3 is 13 amino acids. The CDR3 DNA reads as TGTGCCAGCAGTTACGGAACGGGTTCTCAGCAGTACTTC. This sequence encodes CASSYGTGSQQYF.

J is TRBJ2-1 and V is TRBV30; TRBD2 is a possible D gene (6 bases). Germline V CDR1 and CDR2: GTSNPN, SVGIG (reference sequence). Deletions cut 4 bases from V and 9 bases from J, with 19 bases between. The CDR3 covers 14 residues. The CDR3 region has the DNA TGTGCCTGGATGAGGGACTTCGGTAAGGGTGAGCAGTTCTTC. This codes for CAWMRDFGKGEQFF.

CDR3 protein: CAWSVGSGGYTF. In DNA form, the CDR3 reads TGTGCCTGGAGTGTAGGCAGCGGTGGCTACACCTTC. The rearrangement uses TRBV30 and TRBJ1-2; D uncertain. Germline V gene sequence: CDR1 GTSNPN, CDR2 SVGIG (reference sequence). V lost 0 bases, J lost 7 bases, and 9 bases lay in between. The CDR3 is 12 residues long.

The CDR3 region is CASSVGTAEKLFF. The DNA of the CDR3 is TGTGCCAGTAGTGTTGGGACAGCAGAAAAACTGTTTTTT. J is TRBJ1-4 and V is TRBV19; 7 bases map to TRBD1. CDR1 and CDR2 from the germline V gene are LNHDA and SQIVND (reference sequence). Trimming removed 5 bases from V and 8 bases from J; junction bases left unmatched: 5. This CDR3 has 13 amino acids. Filled out from reference TRBV19 and TRBJ1-4, the complete variable domain reads DGGITQSPKYLFRKEGQNVTLSCEQNLNHDAMYWYRQDPGQGLRLIYYSQIVNDFQKGDIAEGYSVSREKKESFPLTVTSAQKNPTAFYLCASSVGTAEKLFFGSGTQLSVL.

In this sample, this clone turned up once. This sequence joins TRBV11-2 and TRBJ2-6; no clear D. This CDR3 spans 14 amino acids. Germline lookup yields CDR1 SGHAT and CDR2 FQNNGV. The V end was cut by 8 bases, the J end by 0 bases, with 8 bases between. DNA for the CDR3: TGTGCCAGCCATAAGCTCTCTGGGGCCAACGTCCTGACTTTC. It yields the protein CASHKLSGANVLTF.

The chain recombines TRBV9 with TRBJ1-2; 10 positions match TRBD1. The CDR3 has 16 residues. Germline-derived CDR1 and CDR2 are SGDLS and YYNGEE. The V gene end was trimmed by 0 bases and the J gene end by 5 bases; junction bases not matched to a gene: 7. The CDR3 is CASSVEGTGVYYGYTF. For the CDR3, the DNA is TGTGCCAGCAGCGTAGAGGGGACAGGGGTATATTATGGCTACACCTTC.

The rearrangement joins TRBV12-3 or TRBV12-4 to TRBJ1-6; D is uncertain. V lost 6 bases, J lost 8 bases, and 8 bases lay in between. CDR3 length: 12 amino acids. This CDR3 is CASSPEYSPLHF. In nucleotides, the CDR3 is TGTGCCAGCAGCCCAGAATATTCACCCCTCCACTTT.

The chain carries TRBV11-3 and TRBJ2-3; 10 bases agree with TRBD2. The CDR3 contains 17 residues. Germline CDR1 reads SGHNT; CDR2 reads YENEEA. The ends lost 2 bases at V and 2 bases at J; junction bases unmatched: 7. The CDR3 loop is CASSLSYSGGSTDTQYF. Here the CDR3 DNA reads TGTGCCAGCAGCTTAAGTTATAGCGGGGGGTCCACAGATACGCAGTATTTT.

This chain links TRBV28 with TRBJ2-7; weak D call: TRBD2 (5 bases). CDR3 length: 16 amino acids. The V gene lost 2 bases and the J gene lost 3 bases, with 17 bases spanning the gap. The germline CDR1 and CDR2 sequences are MDHEN and SYDVKM. DNA of the CDR3: TGTGCCAGCAGTTTAGGCGTAGCGTCGAACGTCTACGAGCAGTACTTC. Its translation: CASSLGVASNVYEQYF.

The genes are TRBV6-6 and TRBJ2-5; TRBD1 might be the D (5 bases). The CDR3 consists of 11 residues. Germline V gives CDR1 MNHNY, CDR2 SVGAGI (reference sequence). The V end was cut by 7 bases, the J end by 12 bases, with 15 bases between. As DNA, the CDR3 is TGTGCCAGCACCTTAACAGGCCCTAAGTACTTC. As protein: CASTLTGPKYF.

CDR3 coding DNA: TGTGCCAGCAGTGATACAGGGTTTGGGGGCTACACCTTC. It specifies CASSDTGFGGYTF. The rearrangement uses TRBV6-1 and TRBJ1-2; D is possibly TRBD1 (6 bases). V lost 3 bases and J 8 bases, leaving 13 bases between the germline ends. The CDR3 runs 13 residues. Germline loops: CDR1 MNHNS, CDR2 SASEGT.

The rearrangement uses TRBV3-1 (or the pseudogene TRBV3-2) and TRBJ2-7, with TRBD2 as a possible D gene (5 bases). The CDR3 runs to 15 residues. Trimming removed 3 bases from V and 3 bases from J, with 15 bases in between. The V gene's germline CDR1 is LGHDT and CDR2 YNNKEL (reference sequence). This CDR3 is CASSHSQTRGYEQYF. CDR3 nucleotides: TGTGCCAGCAGCCACTCCCAAACCCGGGGCTACGAGCAGTACTTC.

The V gene is TRBV4-3, the J gene TRBJ2-1; 10 bases align to TRBD2. Trimming cost V 4 bases and J 4 bases; bases outside gene matches: 4. The V gene's germline CDR1 is LGHNA and CDR2 YSLEER. CDR3 length: 15 amino acids. CDR3 region: CASSPRTSGYNEQFF. The DNA for the CDR3 is TGCGCCAGCAGCCCACGGACTAGCGGATACAATGAGCAGTTCTTC.

The rearrangement joins TRBV6-2 or TRBV6-3 to TRBJ2-7; 12 bases line up with TRBD2. From germline, CDR1 is MNHEY and CDR2 SVGEGT. The length of the CDR3 is 14 residues. V dropped 6 bases and J dropped 2; count of bases not matched to a gene: 2. CDR3 in DNA: TGTGCCAGCAGCAGACTAGCGGGAGCCTACGAGCAGTACTTC. Encoded protein: CASSRLAGAYEQYF.

This clone has a single count. The rearrangement links TRBV24-1 to TRBJ1-5; D is unclear. The germline V and J ends were trimmed by 6 bases and 2 bases, with 4 bases remaining between them. This CDR3 region has 12 residues. Germline V gives CDR1 KGHDR, CDR2 SFDVKD. The CDR3 protein is CATSRGNQPQHF. DNA of the CDR3: TGTGCCACCAGTCGGGGCAATCAGCCCCAGCATTTT.

V and J are TRBV18 and TRBJ1-5, with 7 positions matching TRBD1. In germline, CDR1 is KGHSH, CDR2 LQKENI. Unmatched junction bases numbered 5, after V lost 5 bases and J lost 4 bases. CDR3 length equals 14 residues. CDR3 in DNA: TGTGCCAGCTCAACGACAGGGCAGAATCAGCCCCAGCATTTT. Translating it yields CASSTTGQNQPQHF.

The rearrangement links TRBV13 to TRBJ2-7; D might be TRBD1 (5 bases). The CDR3 spans 12 residues. CDR1 is PRHDT and CDR2 is FYEKMQ in the germline V gene (reference sequence). V shed 3 bases and J shed 6 bases, with 9 bases lying between them. The CDR3 region has the DNA TGTGCCAGCAGCTTTGTAGGGGTCGAGCAGTACTTC. This codes for CASSFVGVEQYF.